This T cell receptor (beta chain) originates from a study of T cell repertoires in cytomegalovirus infection. Study summary: TCR beta signatures that were public indicated CMV infection and matching HLA type.

Germline assignment: CDR1 SEHNR and CDR2 FQNEAQ (reference sequence). Trimming took 5 bases from V and 2 from J, leaving 13 bases between them. The CDR3 spans 15 residues. This clonotype has more than one count but fewer than ten. TCRdb passed the reads through MiXCR, listing each CDR3 protein once. There are about 490,000 distinct CDR3 sequences in the sample; about 11% occur only once, and roughly 10% lies in the top ten. The J gene is TRBJ2-1, the V gene TRBV7-9; no firm D call. The specimen sequenced was PBMCs. The sequence was obtained from a human donor in good health (CMV status not recorded). Some clones in this sample may be carry-over from other donors' samples. The chain's CDR3 is CASSPPSVPYNEQFF. In nucleotides, the CDR3 is TGTGCCAGCAGCCCCCCCTCGGTTCCCTACAATGAGCAGTTCTTC.